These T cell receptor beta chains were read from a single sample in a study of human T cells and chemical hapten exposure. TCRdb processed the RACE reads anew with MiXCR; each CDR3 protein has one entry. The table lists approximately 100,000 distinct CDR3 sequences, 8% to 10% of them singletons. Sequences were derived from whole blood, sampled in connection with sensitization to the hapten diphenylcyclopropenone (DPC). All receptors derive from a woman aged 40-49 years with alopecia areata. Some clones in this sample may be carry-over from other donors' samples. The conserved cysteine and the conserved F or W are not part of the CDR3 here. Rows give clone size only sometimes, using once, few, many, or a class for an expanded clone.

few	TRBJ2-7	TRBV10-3	AISGQGNYEQY
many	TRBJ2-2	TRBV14	ASSKQPQGYGELF
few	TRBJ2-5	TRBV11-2	ASNPETSLYQETQY
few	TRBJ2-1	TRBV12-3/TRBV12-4	ASSHGTSGNEQF
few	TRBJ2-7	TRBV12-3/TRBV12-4	ASSPPGTGPKQY
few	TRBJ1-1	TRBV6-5	AKHKRDADTEAF
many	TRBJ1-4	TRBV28	ASSLFPATNEKLF
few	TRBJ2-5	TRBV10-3	AISGQQETQY
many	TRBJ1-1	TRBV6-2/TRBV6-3	ASSLSHTEAF
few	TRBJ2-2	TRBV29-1	SVHLAGGTGELF
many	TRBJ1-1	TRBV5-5	ASSLARTNTEAF
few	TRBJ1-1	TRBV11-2	ASSLKGSNTEAF
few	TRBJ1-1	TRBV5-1	ASSHGQGAKTTEAF
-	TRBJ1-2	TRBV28	ASSFYTGTGNYGYT
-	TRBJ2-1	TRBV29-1	SVETGFHEQF
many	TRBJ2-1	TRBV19	ASRVAALYNEQF
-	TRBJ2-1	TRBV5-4	ASSPGLVPYNEQF
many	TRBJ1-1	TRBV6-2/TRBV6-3	ASSYSGGNTEAF
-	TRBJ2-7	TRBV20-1	SASGTGYYEQY
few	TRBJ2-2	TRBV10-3	AISTGQGGGTGELF
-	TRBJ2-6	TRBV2	ASSDVGGPGANVLT
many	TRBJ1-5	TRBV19	ASTNRDKGSNQPQH
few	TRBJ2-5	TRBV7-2	ASRLGVLETQY
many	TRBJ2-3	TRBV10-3	AIRKTGGTTDTQY
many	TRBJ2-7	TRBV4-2	ASSQGDYRGQY
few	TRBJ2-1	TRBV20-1	SASLSGGRNEQF
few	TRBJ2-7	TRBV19	ASSMTPTGGYEQY
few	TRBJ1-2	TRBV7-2	ASSRDREAYGYT